The sequence of this T cell receptor beta chain was determined in a study of T cell changes during pregnancy in multiple sclerosis. TCRdb keeps only in-frame clones here, not all; method: immunoSEQ multiplex PCR. Of fewer than 35,000 clones in the sample, 90% were seen once. Germline values: CDR1 MGHRA, CDR2 YSYEKL. Trimming removed 1 base from V and 3 bases from J; junction bases left unmatched: 6. The CDR3 spans 17 residues. This clonotype was sampled from a female donor in good health, enrolled as a control in a pregnancy study. The chain combines TRBV4-1 with TRBJ2-1; 10 bases map to TRBD2. Material: CD4+ T cells from peripheral blood mononuclear cells, obtained in the third trimester of pregnancy. CDR3 protein: CASSQGTSGMIYNEQFF. The CDR3 DNA reads as TGCGCCAGCAGCCAAGGGACTAGCGGCATGATCTACAATGAGCAGTTCTTC.